The clone carrying this TCR beta chain was seen a few times. This CDR3 spans 12 amino acids. Trimming left V 0 bases short and J 11 bases short, with 8 bases between. CDR1 is SGHNT, CDR2 YENEEA, per germline. For TCRbeta, the library was prepared with unique molecular identifiers. TCRdb re-derived calls from the PCR reads in MiXCR, one entry per CDR3 protein. Of 300,000 to 350,000 distinct CDR3 sequences in the sample, around 25% were seen once. These data belong to a study of T-cell reconstitution after alpha-beta-depleted transplantation in children. The rearrangement uses TRBV11-3 and TRBJ2-1, with D unresolved. The receptor's source is a male patient younger than 18 who had a stem cell transplant for acute lymphoblastic leukemia, so the T cells may come from the graft donor. The specimen was PBMCs, mostly from graft donor cells, collected 180 days after TCRalphabeta/CD19-depleted stem cell transplant. CDR3 coding DNA: TGTGCCAGCAGCTTAGAGGCTAGAAAGCAGTTCTTC. Translating gives CASSLEARKQFF.